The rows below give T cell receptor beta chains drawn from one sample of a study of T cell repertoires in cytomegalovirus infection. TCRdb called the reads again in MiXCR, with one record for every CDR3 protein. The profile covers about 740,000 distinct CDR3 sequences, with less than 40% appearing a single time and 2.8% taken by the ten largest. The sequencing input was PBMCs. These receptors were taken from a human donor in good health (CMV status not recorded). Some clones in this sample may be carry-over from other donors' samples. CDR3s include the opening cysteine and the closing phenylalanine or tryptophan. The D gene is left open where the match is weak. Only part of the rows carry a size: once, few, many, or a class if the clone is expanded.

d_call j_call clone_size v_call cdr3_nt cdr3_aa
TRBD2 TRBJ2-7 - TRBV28 TGTGCCACCCTGCCGGGACTAGTATTCTCCTACGAGCAGTACTTC CATLPGLVFSYEQYF
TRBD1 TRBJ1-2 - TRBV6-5 TGTGCCAGCAGTACAACTCAATGGACAGGGAACGGCTACACCTTC CASSTTQWTGNGYTF
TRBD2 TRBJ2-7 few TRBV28 TGTGCCAGCAGAACACTAGCGGGAGGCCACGAGCAGTACTTC CASRTLAGGHEQYF
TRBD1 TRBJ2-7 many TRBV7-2 TGTGCCAGCAGCTTAATTTCCCGCCTCACAGGGGGCATCTACGAGCAGTACTTC CASSLISRLTGGIYEQYF
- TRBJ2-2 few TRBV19 TGTGCCAGTTTGGCCGGGGAGCTGTTTTTT CASLAGELFF
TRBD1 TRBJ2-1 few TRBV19 TGTGCCAGTAGTGGGAGACAGGGGGCGCTTAATGAGCAGTTCTTC CASSGRQGALNEQFF
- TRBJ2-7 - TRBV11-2 - CASFGAGVYF
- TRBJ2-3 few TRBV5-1 TGCGCCAGCAGCTCACCGGGGCTACCTGATACGCAGTATTTT CASSSPGLPDTQYF
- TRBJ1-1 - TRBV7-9 TGTGCCAGCAGCTTGGACTCCCCGAACACTGAAGCTTTCTTT CASSLDSPNTEAFF
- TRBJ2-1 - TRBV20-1 TGCAGTGCTTCCGGAGAATACAATGAGCAGTTCTTC CSASGEYNEQFF
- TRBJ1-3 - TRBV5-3 TGTGCCAGCCGCAGACAGGACCTTGGAAACACCATATATTTT CASRRQDLGNTIYF
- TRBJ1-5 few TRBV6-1 TGTGCCAGCAGGGTCGGGACGGCGAATCAGCCCCAGCATTTT CASRVGTANQPQHF
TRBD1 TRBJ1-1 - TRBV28 TGTGCCAGCAGCCAGGGACAGCGCCGTGAAGCTTTCTTT CASSQGQRREAFF
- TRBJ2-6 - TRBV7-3 TGTGCCAGCAGCCCCCCGGGAGGGGCCAACGTCCTGACTTTC CASSPPGGANVLTF
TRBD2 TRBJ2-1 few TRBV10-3 TGTGCCGCCTCCCGGCAGCAAGAGACTAGCGGACGAAATGAGCAGTTCTTC CAASRQQETSGRNEQFF
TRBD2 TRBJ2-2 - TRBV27 TGTGCCCGCAGTTTATCTGGGGGGTTCGCGGGGGGCGGCACCGGGGAGCTGTTTTTT CARSLSGGFAGGGTGELFF
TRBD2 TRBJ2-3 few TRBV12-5 TGTGCTAGTGCCCTCGCGGGGGGCCAGCCGGGCACAGATACGCAGTATTTT CASALAGGQPGTDTQYF
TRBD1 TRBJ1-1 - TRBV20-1 TGCAGTGCTAGACATGGGACAGCGACTGAAGCTTTCTTT CSARHGTATEAFF
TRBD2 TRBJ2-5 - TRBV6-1 TGTGCCAGCAGTGATAGCGGGAGTCGGAGGGAGACCCAGTACTTC CASSDSGSRRETQYF
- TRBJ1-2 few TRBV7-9 TGTGCCAGCAGCTTAGGGGGAGCTAGGGAGGGATCTGGCTACACCTTC CASSLGGAREGSGYTF
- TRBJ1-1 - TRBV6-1 TGTGCCAGCAGTGAATTCGCCACAGGGCTGAACACTGAAGCTTTCTTT CASSEFATGLNTEAFF
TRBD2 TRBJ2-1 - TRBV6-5 TGTTCCAGCACGAAAGGGAGGGAGGGCCCTAGGGATGAGCAGTTCTTC CSSTKGREGPRDEQFF
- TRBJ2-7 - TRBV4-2 TGTGCCAGCAGCCAGGGGGCGGACGAGCAGTACTTC CASSQGADEQYF
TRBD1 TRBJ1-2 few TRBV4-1 TGCGCCAGCAGCCAAAACGCCGGACAGGGGGCGGGAGGCTACACCTTC CASSQNAGQGAGGYTF
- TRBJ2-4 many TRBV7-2 TGTGCCAGCAGCTTAGCTCCGGGAGTCGGAAACATTCAGTACTTC CASSLAPGVGNIQYF
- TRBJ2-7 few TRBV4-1 TGCGCCAGCAGCCTTACAGGGAGCACCTACGAGCAGTACTTC CASSLTGSTYEQYF
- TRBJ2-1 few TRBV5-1 TGCGCCAGCAGCAACCGACCTCAAGATGAGCAGTTCTTC CASSNRPQDEQFF
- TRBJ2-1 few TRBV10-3 TGTGCCATCAGTGAGGGGTATGAGCAGTTCTTC CAISEGYEQFF
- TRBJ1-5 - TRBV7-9 TGTGCCAGCAGCTTAGGAGCCGCAGGCAATCAGCCCCAGCATTTT CASSLGAAGNQPQHF
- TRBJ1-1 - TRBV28 TGTGCCAGCAGTTCTTCAGATCTCTCCTCCCCCGGGGTGTCAACTGAAGCTTTCTTT CASSSSDLSSPGVSTEAFF
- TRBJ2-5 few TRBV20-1 TGCAGTGCTAGAGATTCAGGACCCGAACGGACCCAGTACTTC CSARDSGPERTQYF
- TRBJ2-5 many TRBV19 TGTGCCAGTAGTGGCGGGGCAGCGGGCGAAGAGACCCAGTACTTC CASSGGAAGEETQYF
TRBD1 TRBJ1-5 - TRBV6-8 TGTGCCAGCAGTCCTTACAGGGGAGGGGGCAATCAGCCCCAGCATTTT CASSPYRGGGNQPQHF
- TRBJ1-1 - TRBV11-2 TGTGCCAGCAGCAAAGGACTACTCCGGGGGAACACTGAAGCTTTCTTT CASSKGLLRGNTEAFF
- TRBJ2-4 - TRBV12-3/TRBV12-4 TGTGCCAGCAGCCCGACGCGAGCCAAAAACATTCAGTACTTC CASSPTRAKNIQYF
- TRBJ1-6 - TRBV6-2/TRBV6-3 TGTGCCATCCATCGGGCTGGCTGGAATTCACCCCTCCACTTT CAIHRAGWNSPLHF
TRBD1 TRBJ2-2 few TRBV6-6 TGTGCCAGCAGTCCACTGACAGGGAGGAACACCGGGGAGCTGTTTTTT CASSPLTGRNTGELFF